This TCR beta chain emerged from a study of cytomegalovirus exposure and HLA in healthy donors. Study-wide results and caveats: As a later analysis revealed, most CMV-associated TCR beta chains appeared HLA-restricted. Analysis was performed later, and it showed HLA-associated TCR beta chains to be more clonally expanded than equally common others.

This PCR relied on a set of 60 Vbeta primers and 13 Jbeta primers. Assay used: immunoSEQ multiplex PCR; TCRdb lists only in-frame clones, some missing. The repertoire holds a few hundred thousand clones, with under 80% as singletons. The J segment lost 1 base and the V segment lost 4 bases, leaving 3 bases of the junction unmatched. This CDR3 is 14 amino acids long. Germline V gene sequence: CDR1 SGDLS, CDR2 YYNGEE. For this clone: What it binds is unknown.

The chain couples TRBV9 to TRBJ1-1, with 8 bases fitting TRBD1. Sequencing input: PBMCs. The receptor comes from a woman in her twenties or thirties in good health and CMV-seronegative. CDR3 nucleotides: TGTGCCAGCAGCCCCACAGGGGGGAACACTGAAGCTTTCTTT. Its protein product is CASSPTGGNTEAFF.